This record covers a single TCR beta chain. As yet, its antigen is unknown. The record originates from a study of T cell repertoires in cytomegalovirus infection. Study at large: Selected CMV epitopes included recently identified HLA-C-restricted ones as well as well-studied HLA-B-restricted ones. Indications came from public TCR beta signatures; they pointed to CMV infection and to a matching HLA type.

The germline V gene encodes CDR1 SNHLY and CDR2 FYNNEI. The CDR3 contains 18 residues. V lost 0 bases and J 2 bases, leaving 18 bases between the germline ends. MiXCR, applied by TCRdb to the reads, yields one record per CDR3 protein. This table has some 920,000 distinct CDR3 sequences, around 30% appearing once. Notes on the study in general: The response measured ex vivo was dominated by TCR beta clonotypes (HLA-C-restricted and CMV-specific). Identification of carriers of CMV plus the relevant HLA was performed using cumulative public TCR beta family frequency.

Sequenced here: cultured CD8+ T cells from PBMCs, sampled from culture after CMV antigen stimulation. The chain combines TRBV2 with TRBJ2-3; perhaps TRBD2 as D (5 bases). This TCR was recovered from a human donor in good health (CMV status not recorded). Some clones in this sample may be carry-over from other donors' samples. The CDR3 is CASSEALAGPADTDTQYF. CDR3 nucleotide sequence: TGTGCCAGCAGTGAAGCGCTTGCGGGCCCAGCCGACACAGATACGCAGTATTTT.